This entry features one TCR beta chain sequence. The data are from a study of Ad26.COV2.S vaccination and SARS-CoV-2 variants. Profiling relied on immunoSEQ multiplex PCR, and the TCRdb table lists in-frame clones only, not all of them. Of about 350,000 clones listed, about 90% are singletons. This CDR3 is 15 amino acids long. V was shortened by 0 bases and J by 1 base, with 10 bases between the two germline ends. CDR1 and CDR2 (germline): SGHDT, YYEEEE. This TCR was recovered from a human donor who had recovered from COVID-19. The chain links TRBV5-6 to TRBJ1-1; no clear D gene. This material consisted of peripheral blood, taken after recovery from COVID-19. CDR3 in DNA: TGTGCCAGCAGCTTGGGAGCGGGAAAGAACACTGAAGCTTTCTTT. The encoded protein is CASSLGAGKNTEAFF. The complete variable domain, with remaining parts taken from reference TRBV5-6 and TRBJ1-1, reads DAGVTQSPTHLIKTRGQQVTLRCSPKSGHDTVSWYQQALGQGPQFIFQYYEEEERQRGNFPDRFSGHQFPNYSSELNVNALLLGDSALYLCASSLGAGKNTEAFFGQGTRLTVV.